This T cell receptor beta chain is drawn from a study of cytomegalovirus exposure and HLA in healthy donors. Trimming cost V 1 base and J 8 bases, with 14 bases left between them. CDR3 length: 14 residues. The V gene's germline CDR1 is LNHNV and CDR2 YYDKDF (reference sequence). Sequencing used immunoSEQ multiplex PCR; TCRdb keeps in-frame clones, though not all of them. This sample has about 240,000 clones, with around nine tenths found just once. Overall study results and limits: The study designated 150 or so TCR beta chains cytomegalovirus-associated. Most TCRs appeared rarely, but some public TCRs recurred in many donors.

As concerns this clone: Its target is not known.

The gene calls are TRBV15 and TRBJ1-1; no reliable D call. Sequenced: PBMCs. This TCR was recovered from a young man in good health and CMV-seronegative. The CDR3 region is CATSRGGLGSEAFF. Here the CDR3 DNA reads TGTGCCACCAGCAGAGGCGGGCTTGGATCGGAAGCTTTCTTT.